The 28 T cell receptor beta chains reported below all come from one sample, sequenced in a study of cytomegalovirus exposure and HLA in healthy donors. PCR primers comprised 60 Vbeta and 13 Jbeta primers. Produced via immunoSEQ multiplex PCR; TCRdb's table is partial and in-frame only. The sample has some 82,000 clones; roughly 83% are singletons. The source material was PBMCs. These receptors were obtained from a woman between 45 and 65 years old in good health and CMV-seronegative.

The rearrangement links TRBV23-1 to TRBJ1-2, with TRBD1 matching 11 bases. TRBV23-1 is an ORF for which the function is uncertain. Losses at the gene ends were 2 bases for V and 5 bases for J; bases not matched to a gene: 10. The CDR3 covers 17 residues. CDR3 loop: CASSQGTGGSRAYGYTF. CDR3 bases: TGCGCCAGCAGTCAAGGGACAGGGGGTAGTAGGGCGTATGGCTACACCTTC.

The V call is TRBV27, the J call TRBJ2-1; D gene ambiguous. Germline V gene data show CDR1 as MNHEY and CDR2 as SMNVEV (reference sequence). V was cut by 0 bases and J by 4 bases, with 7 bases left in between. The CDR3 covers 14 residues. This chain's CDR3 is CASSLSSNYNEQFF. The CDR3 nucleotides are TGTGCCAGCAGTTTATCATCTAATTACAATGAGCAGTTCTTC.

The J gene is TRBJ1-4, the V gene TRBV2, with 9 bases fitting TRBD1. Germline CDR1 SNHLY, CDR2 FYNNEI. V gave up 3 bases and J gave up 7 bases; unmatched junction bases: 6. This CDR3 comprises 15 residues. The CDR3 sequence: CASSDTGGRSEKLFF. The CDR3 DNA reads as TGTGCCAGCAGTGACACAGGGGGCCGTTCTGAAAAACTGTTTTTT. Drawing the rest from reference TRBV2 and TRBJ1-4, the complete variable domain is EPEVTQTPSHQVTQMGQEVILRCVPISNHLYFYWYRQILGQKVEFLVSFYNNEISEKSEIFDDQFSVERPDGSNFTLKIRSTKLEDSAMYFCASSDTGGRSEKLFFGSGTQLSVL.

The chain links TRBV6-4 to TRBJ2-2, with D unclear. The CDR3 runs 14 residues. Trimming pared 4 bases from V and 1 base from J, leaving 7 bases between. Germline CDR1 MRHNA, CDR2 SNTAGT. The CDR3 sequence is CASSGEWNTGELFF. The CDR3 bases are TGTGCCAGCAGTGGAGAGTGGAACACCGGGGAGCTGTTTTTT.

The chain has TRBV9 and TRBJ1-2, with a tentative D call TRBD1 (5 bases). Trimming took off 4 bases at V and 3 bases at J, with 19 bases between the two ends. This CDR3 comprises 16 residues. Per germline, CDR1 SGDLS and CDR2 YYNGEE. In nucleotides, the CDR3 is TGTGCCAGCAGCCCCCAGTTAGGCAGGGTAGACTATGGCTACACCTTC. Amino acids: CASSPQLGRVDYGYTF.

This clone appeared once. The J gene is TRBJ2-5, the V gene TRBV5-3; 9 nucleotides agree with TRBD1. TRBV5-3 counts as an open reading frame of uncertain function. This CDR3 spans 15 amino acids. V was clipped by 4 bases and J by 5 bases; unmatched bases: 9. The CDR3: CARSLQGADWETQYF. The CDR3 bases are TGTGCCAGAAGCCTACAGGGGGCTGATTGGGAGACCCAGTACTTC.

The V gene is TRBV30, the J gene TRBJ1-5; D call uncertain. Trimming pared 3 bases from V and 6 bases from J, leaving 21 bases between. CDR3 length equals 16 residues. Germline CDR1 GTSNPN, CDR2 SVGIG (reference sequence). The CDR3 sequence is CAWSHSGRFAPQPQHF. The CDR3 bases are TGTGCCTGGAGCCATTCTGGCAGGTTTGCTCCTCAGCCCCAGCATTTT.

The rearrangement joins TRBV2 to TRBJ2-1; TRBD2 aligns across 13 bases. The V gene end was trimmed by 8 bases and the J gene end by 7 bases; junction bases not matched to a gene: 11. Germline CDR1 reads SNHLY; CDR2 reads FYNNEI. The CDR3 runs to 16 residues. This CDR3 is CASQTRTSGGGNEQFF. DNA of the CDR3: TGTGCCAGCCAAACGAGGACTAGCGGGGGAGGGAATGAGCAGTTCTTC.

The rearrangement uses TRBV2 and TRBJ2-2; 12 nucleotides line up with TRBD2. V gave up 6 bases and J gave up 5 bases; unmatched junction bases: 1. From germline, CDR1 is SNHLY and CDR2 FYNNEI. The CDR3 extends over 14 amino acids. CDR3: CASSGLAGTGELFF. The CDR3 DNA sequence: TGTGCCAGCAGCGGACTAGCGGGAACCGGGGAGCTGTTTTTT.

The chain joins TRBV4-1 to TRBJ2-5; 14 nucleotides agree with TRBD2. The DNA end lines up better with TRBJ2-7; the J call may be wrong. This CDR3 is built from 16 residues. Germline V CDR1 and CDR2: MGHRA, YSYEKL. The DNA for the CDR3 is TGCGCCAGCAGCCGAGAGACTAGCGGGAGGGCCTACGAGCAGTACTTC. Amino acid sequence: CASSRETSGRAYEQYF.

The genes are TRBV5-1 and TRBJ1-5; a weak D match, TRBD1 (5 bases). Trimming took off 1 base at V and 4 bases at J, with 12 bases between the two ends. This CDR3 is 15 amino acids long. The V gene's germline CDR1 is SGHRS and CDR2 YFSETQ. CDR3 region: CASSLRGQENQPQHF. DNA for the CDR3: TGCGCCAGCAGCTTGAGGGGTCAGGAGAATCAGCCCCAGCATTTT.

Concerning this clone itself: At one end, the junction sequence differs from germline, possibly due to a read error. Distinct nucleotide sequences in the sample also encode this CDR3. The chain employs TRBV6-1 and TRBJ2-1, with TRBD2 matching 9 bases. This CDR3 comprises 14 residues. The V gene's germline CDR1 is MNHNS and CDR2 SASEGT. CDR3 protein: CASSLSGSYDEQFF. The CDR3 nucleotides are TGTGCCAGCAGCCTTAGCGGGAGCTACGATGAGCAGTTCTTC.

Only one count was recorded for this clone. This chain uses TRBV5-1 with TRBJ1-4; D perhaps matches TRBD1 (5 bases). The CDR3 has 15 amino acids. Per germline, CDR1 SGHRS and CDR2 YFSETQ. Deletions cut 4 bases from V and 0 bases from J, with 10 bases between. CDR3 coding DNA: TGCGCCAGCAGCCTGGGGCACGCAACTAATGAAAAACTGTTTTTT. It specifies CASSLGHATNEKLFF.

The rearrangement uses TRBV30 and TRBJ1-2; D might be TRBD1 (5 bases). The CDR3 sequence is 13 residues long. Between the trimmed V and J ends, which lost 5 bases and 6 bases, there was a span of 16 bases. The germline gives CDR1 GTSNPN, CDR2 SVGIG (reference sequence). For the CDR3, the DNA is TGTGCCTGGGACCAGGGAAGGTCGGATGGCTACACCTTC. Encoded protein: CAWDQGRSDGYTF.

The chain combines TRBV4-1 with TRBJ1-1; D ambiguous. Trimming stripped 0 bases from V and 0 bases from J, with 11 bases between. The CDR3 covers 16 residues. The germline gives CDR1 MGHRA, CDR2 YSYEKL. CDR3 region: CASSQEGVSLNTEAFF. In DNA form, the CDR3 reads TGCGCCAGCAGCCAAGAAGGAGTTTCCTTGAACACTGAAGCTTTCTTT.

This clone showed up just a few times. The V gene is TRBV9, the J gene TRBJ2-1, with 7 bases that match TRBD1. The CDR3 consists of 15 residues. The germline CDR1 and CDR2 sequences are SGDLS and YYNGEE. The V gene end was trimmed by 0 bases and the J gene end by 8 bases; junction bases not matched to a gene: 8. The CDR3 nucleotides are TGTGCCAGCAGCGTAGAACAGGGGTATAACGATGAGCAGTTCTTC. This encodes CASSVEQGYNDEQFF.

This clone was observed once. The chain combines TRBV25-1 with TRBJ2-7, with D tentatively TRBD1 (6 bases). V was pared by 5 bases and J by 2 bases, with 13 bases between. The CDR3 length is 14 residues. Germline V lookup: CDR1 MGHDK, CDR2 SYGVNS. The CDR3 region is CASSSRTEPYEQYV. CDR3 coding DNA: TGTGCCAGCAGTTCTCGGACAGAGCCCTACGAGCAGTACGTC.

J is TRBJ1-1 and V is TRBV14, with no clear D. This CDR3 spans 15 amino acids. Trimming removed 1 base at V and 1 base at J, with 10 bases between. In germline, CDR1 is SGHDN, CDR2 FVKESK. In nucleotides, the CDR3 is TGTGCCAGCAGCCAAGCCCTTAATTGGAACACTGAAGCTTTCTTT. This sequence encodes CASSQALNWNTEAFF.

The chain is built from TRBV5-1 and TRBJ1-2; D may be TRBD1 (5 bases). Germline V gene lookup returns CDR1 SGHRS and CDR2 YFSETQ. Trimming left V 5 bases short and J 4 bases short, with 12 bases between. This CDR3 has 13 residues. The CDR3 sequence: CASRTGLLYGYTF. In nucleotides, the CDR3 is TGCGCCAGCAGAACAGGCTTGCTCTATGGCTACACCTTC.

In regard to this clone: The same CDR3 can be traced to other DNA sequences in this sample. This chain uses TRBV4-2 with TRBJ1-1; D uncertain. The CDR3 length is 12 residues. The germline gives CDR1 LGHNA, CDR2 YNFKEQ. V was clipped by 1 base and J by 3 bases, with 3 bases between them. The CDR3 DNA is TGTGCCAGCAGCCAAGTCGACACTGAAGCTTTCTTT. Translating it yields CASSQVDTEAFF.

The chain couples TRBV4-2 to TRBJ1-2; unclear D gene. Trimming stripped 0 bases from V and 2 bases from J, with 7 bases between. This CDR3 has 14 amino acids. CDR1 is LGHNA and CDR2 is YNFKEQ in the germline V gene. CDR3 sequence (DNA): TGTGCCAGCAGCCAAGACTCGGAGAACTATGGCTACACCTTC. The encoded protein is CASSQDSENYGYTF.

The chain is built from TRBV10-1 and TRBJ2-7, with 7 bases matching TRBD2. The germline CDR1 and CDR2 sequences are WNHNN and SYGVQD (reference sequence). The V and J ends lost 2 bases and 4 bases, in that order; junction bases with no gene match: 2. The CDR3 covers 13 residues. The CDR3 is CASSEGGVYEQYV. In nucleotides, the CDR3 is TGCGCCAGCAGTGAGGGGGGGGTGTACGAGCAGTACGTC.

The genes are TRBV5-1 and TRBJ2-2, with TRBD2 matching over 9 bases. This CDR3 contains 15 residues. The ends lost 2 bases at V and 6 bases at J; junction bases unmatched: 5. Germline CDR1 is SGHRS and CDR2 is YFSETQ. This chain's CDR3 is CASSLRGGGAGELFF. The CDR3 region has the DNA TGCGCCAGCAGCTTACGTGGCGGGGGGGCCGGGGAGCTGTTTTTT.

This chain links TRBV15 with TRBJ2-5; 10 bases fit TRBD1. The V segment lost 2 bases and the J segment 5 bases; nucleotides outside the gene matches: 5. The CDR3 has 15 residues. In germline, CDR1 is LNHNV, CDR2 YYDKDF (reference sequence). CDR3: CATSRTTGGEETQYF. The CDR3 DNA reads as TGTGCCACCAGCAGAACGACAGGGGGCGAGGAGACCCAGTACTTC.

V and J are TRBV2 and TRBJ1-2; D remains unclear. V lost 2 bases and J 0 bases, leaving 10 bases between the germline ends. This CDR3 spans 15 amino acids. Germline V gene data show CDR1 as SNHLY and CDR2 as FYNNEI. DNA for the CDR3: TGTGCCAGCAGTGAAACCTGGGGAGCTAACTATGGCTACACCTTC. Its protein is CASSETWGANYGYTF. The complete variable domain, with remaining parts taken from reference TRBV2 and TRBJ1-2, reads EPEVTQTPSHQVTQMGQEVILRCVPISNHLYFYWYRQILGQKVEFLVSFYNNEISEKSEIFDDQFSVERPDGSNFTLKIRSTKLEDSAMYFCASSETWGANYGYTFGSGTRLTVV.

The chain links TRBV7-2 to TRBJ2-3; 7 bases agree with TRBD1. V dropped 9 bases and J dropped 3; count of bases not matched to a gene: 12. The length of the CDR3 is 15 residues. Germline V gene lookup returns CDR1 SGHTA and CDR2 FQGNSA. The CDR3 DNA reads TGTGCCAGTACCTTTACAGGGGTGGAGACAGATACGCAGTATTTT. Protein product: CASTFTGVETDTQYF.

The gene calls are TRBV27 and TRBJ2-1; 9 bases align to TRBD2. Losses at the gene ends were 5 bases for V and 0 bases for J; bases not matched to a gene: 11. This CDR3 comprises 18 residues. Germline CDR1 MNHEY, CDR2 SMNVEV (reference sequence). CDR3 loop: CASSPLAGALTSYNEQFF. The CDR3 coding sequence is TGTGCCAGCAGTCCTTTAGCGGGGGCGCTTACCTCCTACAATGAGCAGTTCTTC.

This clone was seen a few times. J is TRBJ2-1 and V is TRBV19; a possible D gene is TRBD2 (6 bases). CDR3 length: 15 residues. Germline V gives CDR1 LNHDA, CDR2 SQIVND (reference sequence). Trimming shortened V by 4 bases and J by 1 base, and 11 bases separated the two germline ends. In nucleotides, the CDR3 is TGTGCCAGTAGTAGAACCGGGACTTCCTACAATGAGCAGTTCTTC. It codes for CASSRTGTSYNEQFF.